The source of this T cell receptor beta chain is a study of blood T cell repertoires in COVID-19. Sequencing was performed with immunoSEQ multiplex PCR; in TCRdb, only in-frame clones are kept and a portion is missing. The data hold about 100,000 clones, with 80% to 90% observed a single time. The sample comprised peripheral blood. The TCR comes from an elderly man with active or convalescent COVID-19.

CDR3 DNA: TGTGCCAGCAGCTTCGCAGGGGGATACTCCTACGAGCAGTACTTC. Translation: CASSFAGGYSYEQYF. This sequence joins TRBV7-2 and TRBJ2-7; 7 bases are a match to TRBD1. The ends lost 3 bases at V and 0 bases at J; junction bases unmatched: 5. The CDR3 is 15 residues long. The germline CDR1 and CDR2 sequences are SGHTA and FQGNSA.